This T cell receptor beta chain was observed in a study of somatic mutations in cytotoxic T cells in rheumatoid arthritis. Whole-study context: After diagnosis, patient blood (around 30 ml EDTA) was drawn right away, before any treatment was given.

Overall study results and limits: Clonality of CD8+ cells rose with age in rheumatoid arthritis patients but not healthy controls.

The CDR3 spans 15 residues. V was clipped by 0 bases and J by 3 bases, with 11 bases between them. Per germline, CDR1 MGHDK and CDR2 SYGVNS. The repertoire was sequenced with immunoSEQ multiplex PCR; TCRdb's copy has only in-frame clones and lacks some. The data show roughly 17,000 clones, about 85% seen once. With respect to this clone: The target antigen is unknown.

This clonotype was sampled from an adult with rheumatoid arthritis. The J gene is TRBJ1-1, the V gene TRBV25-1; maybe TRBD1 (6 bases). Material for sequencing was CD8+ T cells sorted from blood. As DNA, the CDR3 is TGTGCCAGCAGTGAATACCCGGGGGGCTACACTGAAGCTTTCTTT. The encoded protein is CASSEYPGGYTEAFF.